These 21 T cell receptor beta chains originate from one sample sequenced in a study of cytomegalovirus exposure and HLA in healthy donors. The PCR employed 60 Vbeta primers together with 13 Jbeta primers. Only in-frame clones appear in the TCRdb table, and some are missing; sequencing was by immunoSEQ multiplex PCR. This sample carries under 200,000 clones, 75% to 90% of them seen once, and the ten largest clones take 1.5% to 2%. The source material was PBMCs. The receptors come from a woman between 18 and 29 years old in good health and CMV-seronegative.

The chain recombines TRBV15 with TRBJ1-1; possibly TRBD1 for D (6 bases). CDR3 length: 12 amino acids. Germline V gene lookup returns CDR1 LNHNV and CDR2 YYDKDF (reference sequence). Trimming removed 3 bases at V and 11 bases at J, with 13 bases between. In nucleotides, the CDR3 is TGTGCCACCAGCAGGGATACAGGGTTGGCTTTCTTT. Translated: CATSRDTGLAFF. Drawing the rest from reference TRBV15 and TRBJ1-1, the complete variable domain is DAMVIQNPRYQVTQFGKPVTLSCSQTLNHNVMYWYQQKSSQAPKLLFHYYDKDFNNEADTPDNFQSRRPNTSFCFLDIRSPGLGDTAMYLCATSRDTGLAFFGQGTRLTVV.

The chain recombines TRBV28 with TRBJ1-2, with TRBD1 matching over 7 bases. The length of the CDR3 is 15 residues. After removal of 5 bases from V and 7 bases from J, the junction contained 13 bases not matched to a gene. Germline V gene sequence: CDR1 MDHEN, CDR2 SYDVKM. This CDR3 is CASSPRGRISGGYTF. CDR3 nucleotides: TGTGCCAGCAGTCCTAGGGGGCGTATAAGTGGTGGCTACACCTTC.

V is TRBV7-9 and J is TRBJ2-2; TRBD2 matches 7 bases. Per germline, CDR1 SEHNR and CDR2 FQNEAQ (reference sequence). The CDR3 has 14 residues. V gave up 5 bases and J gave up 4 bases; unmatched junction bases: 4. As DNA, the CDR3 is TGTGCCAGCAGCCCCTGGGGGGGCACCGGGGAGCTGTTTTTT. This sequence encodes CASSPWGGTGELFF.

The V gene is TRBV2, the J gene TRBJ1-1, with a tentative D call TRBD1 (6 bases). Germline V gene sequence: CDR1 SNHLY, CDR2 FYNNEI. The CDR3 sequence is 16 residues long. Trimming pared 6 bases from V and 0 bases from J, leaving 17 bases between. This CDR3 reads CASRTRAGEMNTEAFF. The CDR3 DNA is TGTGCCAGCAGGACGCGGGCAGGGGAGATGAACACTGAAGCTTTCTTT.

V and J are TRBV7-2 and TRBJ1-6; possibly TRBD1 for D (5 bases). This CDR3 is built from 16 residues. V shed 1 base and J shed 10 bases, with 17 bases lying between them. Germline CDR1 reads SGHTA; CDR2 reads FQGNSA. CDR3 in amino acids: CASSLVGQGLGSPLHF. Written as DNA, the CDR3 is TGTGCCAGCAGCTTAGTCGGACAAGGATTGGGATCACCCCTCCACTTT.

This chain joins TRBV14 and TRBJ1-3; 8 nucleotides line up with TRBD1. Germline CDR1 and CDR2: SGHDN and FVKESK. V gave up 2 bases and J gave up 2 bases; unmatched junction bases: 5. There are 16 residues in the CDR3. The CDR3: CASSQLPRGPGNTIYF. As DNA, the CDR3 is TGTGCCAGCAGCCAACTGCCCAGGGGGCCTGGAAACACCATATATTTT.

This CDR3 reads CASSSQGTGARYGYTF. CDR3 DNA sequence: TGTGCCAGCAGCTCTCAGGGGACCGGGGCCCGATATGGCTACACCTTC. The gene calls are TRBV11-2 and TRBJ1-2; a weak D match, TRBD1 (6 bases). V dropped 4 bases and J dropped 5 bases, with 20 bases sitting between them. The CDR3 extends over 16 amino acids. Germline-derived CDR1 and CDR2 are SGHAT and FQNNGV.

This chain connects TRBV10-3 to TRBJ2-4; 9 bases agree with TRBD1. The ends lost 5 bases at V and 5 bases at J; junction bases unmatched: 7. The CDR3 consists of 15 residues. The germline V gene encodes CDR1 ENHRY and CDR2 SYGVKD. CDR3 nucleotides: TGTGCCATCAGTAATCCGGGACAGGGAGAAAACATTCAGTACTTC. It encodes CAISNPGQGENIQYF.

J is TRBJ2-7 and V is TRBV18; maybe TRBD2 (6 bases). Germline CDR1 and CDR2: KGHSH and LQKENI. The CDR3 contains 14 residues. The ends were cut back, 1 base at V and 2 bases at J, with 9 bases in the middle. CDR3 loop: CASSPLAEAYEQYF. In DNA, the CDR3 is TGTGCCAGCTCACCACTAGCGGAAGCCTACGAGCAGTACTTC.

The chain carries TRBV6-5 and TRBJ1-6, with 11 nucleotides matching TRBD1. Trimming cost V 7 bases and J 12 bases; bases outside gene matches: 11. The length of the CDR3 is 15 residues. The germline V gene encodes CDR1 MNHEY and CDR2 SVGAGI. The CDR3 sequence is CASKKAGTGGIPLHF. The DNA for the CDR3 is TGTGCCAGCAAAAAAGCGGGGACAGGGGGGATACCCCTCCACTTT.

This clone has just one count. The CDR3 spells CASIGQGSYEQYF. Written as DNA, the CDR3 is TGTGCCAGCATCGGACAGGGGTCCTACGAGCAGTACTTC. The rearrangement links TRBV6-6 to TRBJ2-7; 9 nucleotides line up with TRBD1. V gave up 7 bases and J gave up 1 base; unmatched junction bases: 2. Germline CDR1 MNHNY, CDR2 SVGAGI (reference sequence). The CDR3 is 13 residues long.

The chain links TRBV9 to TRBJ1-2; no firm D call. CDR1 SGDLS and CDR2 YYNGEE come from the germline V gene. This CDR3 region has 13 residues. V lost 0 bases and J 8 bases, leaving 11 bases between the germline ends. The chain's CDR3 is CASSVANGHGYTF. The CDR3 region has the DNA TGTGCCAGCAGCGTAGCCAACGGTCACGGCTACACCTTC.

The chain links TRBV11-2 to TRBJ2-1; TRBD2 aligns across 8 bases. This CDR3 is built from 16 residues. The V gene's germline CDR1 is SGHAT and CDR2 FQNNGV. The V gene end was trimmed by 5 bases and the J gene end by 3 bases; junction bases not matched to a gene: 9. CDR3 nucleotide sequence: TGTGCCAGCAGCCCAATCGGGGGGGCTAACTACAATGAGCAGTTCTTC. This encodes CASSPIGGANYNEQFF. Filled out from reference TRBV11-2 and TRBJ2-1, the complete variable domain reads EAGVAQSPRYKIIEKRQSVAFWCNPISGHATLYWYQQILGQGPKLLIQFQNNGVVDDSQLPKDRFSAERLKGVDSTLKIQPAKLEDSAVYLCASSPIGGANYNEQFFGPGTRLTVL.

V usage is TRBV5-8 and J usage is TRBJ1-1; no clear D. Germline assignment: CDR1 SGHTS and CDR2 YDEGEE. V was shortened by 2 bases and J by 7 bases, with 6 bases between the two germline ends. CDR3 size: 11 residues. The CDR3 DNA is TGTGCCAGCAGCTTTCTAGGTGAAGCTTTCTTT. It yields the protein CASSFLGEAFF.

Turning to this clone: Other DNA sequences in this specimen translate into the identical CDR3. The genes are TRBV19 and TRBJ2-7, with 9 bases aligning to TRBD2. The CDR3 has 13 amino acids. Germline CDR1 reads LNHDA; CDR2 reads SQIVND (reference sequence). V lost 5 bases, J lost 4 bases, and 3 bases stayed unmatched. Here the CDR3 DNA reads TGTGCCAGTAGTGTAGGACTAGCGTACGAGCAGTACTTC. Translation: CASSVGLAYEQYF.

Comment on this clone: Other DNA sequences from this sample encode an identical CDR3 as well. The V and J genes are TRBV5-4 and TRBJ1-5, with D perhaps TRBD1 (6 bases). CDR1 is SGHNT and CDR2 is YYREEE in the germline V gene (reference sequence). With 0 bases removed from V and 5 bases from J, the gap between germline ends came to 6 bases. The CDR3 runs 13 residues. The CDR3 DNA reads as TGTGCCAGCAGCTTGGCAGGGGATCAGCCCCAGCATTTT. This sequence encodes CASSLAGDQPQHF. Full variable domain (outside the CDR3, taken from reference TRBV5-4 and TRBJ1-5): ETGVTQSPTHLIKTRGQQVTLRCSSQSGHNTVSWYQQALGQGPQFIFQYYREEENGRGNFPPRFSGLQFPNYSSELNVNALELDDSALYLCASSLAGDQPQHFGDGTRLSIL.

The J gene is TRBJ2-5, the V gene TRBV6-6; 10 bases are a match to TRBD1. The DNA end is a closer match to TRBJ2-7, so the J assignment may be wrong. Germline V lookup: CDR1 MNHNY, CDR2 SVGAGI (reference sequence). The CDR3 is made up of 14 amino acids. The CDR3 nucleotides are TGTGCCACTCGTGGGACAGGGGATCCTACCGAGCAGTACTTC. Translation: CATRGTGDPTEQYF.

The rearrangement links TRBV6-1 to TRBJ1-2; TRBD1 agrees at 7 bases. The trim removed 6 bases at V and 2 bases at J, leaving 6 bases unmatched. Germline CDR1 reads MNHNS; CDR2 reads SASEGT. The CDR3 is 14 residues long. Written as DNA, the CDR3 is TGTGCCAGCAGCTATGGACAGGTGAACTATGGCTACACCTTC. This translates into CASSYGQVNYGYTF.

The CDR3 DNA sequence: TGTGCCAGCAGCCCAGGGGGCCCGGAGACCCAGTACTTC. This encodes CASSPGGPETQYF. V usage is TRBV7-3 and J usage is TRBJ2-5, with 8 bases aligning to TRBD1. Germline-derived CDR1 and CDR2 are SGHTA and FQGTGA. Unmatched junction bases numbered 4, after V lost 5 bases and J lost 5 bases. CDR3 size: 13 residues. Drawing the rest from reference TRBV7-3 and TRBJ2-5, the complete variable domain is GAGVSQTPSNKVTEKGKYVELRCDPISGHTALYWYRQSLGQGPEFLIYFQGTGAADDSGLPNDRFFAVRPEGSVSTLKIQRTERGDSAVYLCASSPGGPETQYFGPGTRLLVL.

The genes are TRBV5-4 and TRBJ1-2; the D gene is possibly TRBD1 (5 bases). Germline values: CDR1 SGHNT, CDR2 YYREEE (reference sequence). V lost 7 bases, J lost 1 base, and 11 bases lay in between. This CDR3 spans 13 amino acids. DNA for the CDR3: TGTGCCAGCTCTGGGGCAAATAACTATGGCTACACCTTC. Translation: CASSGANNYGYTF.

The V gene is TRBV4-2, the J gene TRBJ2-1; tentatively, D is TRBD1 (7 bases). The length of the CDR3 is 14 residues. Trimming took 1 base from V and 7 from J, leaving 11 bases between them. Germline CDR1 reads LGHNA; CDR2 reads YNFKEQ. The DNA for the CDR3 is TGTGCCAGCAGCCAAGTTTCAGGGGGGAATGAGCAGTTCTTC. It specifies CASSQVSGGNEQFF.